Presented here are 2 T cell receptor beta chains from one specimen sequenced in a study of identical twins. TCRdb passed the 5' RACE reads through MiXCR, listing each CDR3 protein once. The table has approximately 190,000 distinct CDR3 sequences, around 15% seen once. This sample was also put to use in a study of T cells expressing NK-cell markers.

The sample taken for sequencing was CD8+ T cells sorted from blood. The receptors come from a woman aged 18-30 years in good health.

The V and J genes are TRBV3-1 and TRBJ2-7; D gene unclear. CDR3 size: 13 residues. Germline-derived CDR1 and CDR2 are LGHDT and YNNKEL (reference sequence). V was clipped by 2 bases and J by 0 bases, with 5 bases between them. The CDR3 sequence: CASSQRISYEQYF. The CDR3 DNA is TGTGCCAGCAGCCAAAGGATCTCCTACGAGCAGTACTTC.

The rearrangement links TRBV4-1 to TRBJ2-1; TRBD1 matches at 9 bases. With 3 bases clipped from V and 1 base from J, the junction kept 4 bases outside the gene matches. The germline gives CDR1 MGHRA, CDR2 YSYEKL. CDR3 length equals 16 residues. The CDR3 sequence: CASSHNRGPSYNEQFF. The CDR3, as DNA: TGCGCCAGCAGCCACAACAGGGGGCCATCCTACAATGAGCAGTTCTTC.